What follows are 21 T cell receptor beta chains derived from one specimen sequenced in a study of cytomegalovirus exposure and HLA in healthy donors. Both 60 Vbeta primers and 13 Jbeta primers went into the PCR. Sequencing used immunoSEQ multiplex PCR; TCRdb keeps in-frame clones, though not all of them. The table includes roughly 190,000 clones, 70% to 80% detected once. Sequencing was carried out using PBMCs. Receptors originate from a girl under 18 in good health and CMV-seropositive.

The CDR3 nucleotides read TGTGCCAGCAGCTTTGCGGGGGTTCGCGATACGCAGTATTTT. Protein: CASSFAGVRDTQYF. The J gene is TRBJ2-3, the V gene TRBV5-8; 7 bases are shared with TRBD2. Germline V gene sequence: CDR1 SGHTS, CDR2 YDEGEE. The ends lost 2 bases at V and 6 bases at J; junction bases unmatched: 6. The CDR3 contains 14 residues.

This chain links TRBV2 with TRBJ2-1; tentatively, D is TRBD1 (5 bases). Germline CDR1 reads SNHLY; CDR2 reads FYNNEI. V lost 7 bases to trimming and J lost 3 bases, with 13 bases between them. This CDR3 contains 14 residues. CDR3: CASKGVPIYNEQFF. CDR3 in DNA: TGTGCCAGCAAAGGGGTCCCAATCTACAATGAGCAGTTCTTC.

V gene TRBV7-9 combines with J gene TRBJ2-1; D remains ambiguous. Trimming removed 1 base from V and 3 bases from J, with 13 bases in between. There are 16 residues in the CDR3. Germline CDR1 SEHNR, CDR2 FQNEAQ (reference sequence). CDR3 sequence: CASSLEVSNYYNEQFF. The CDR3 DNA is TGTGCCAGCAGCTTAGAGGTCAGTAACTACTACAATGAGCAGTTCTTC.

The chain employs TRBV2 and TRBJ1-5; D may be TRBD1 (6 bases). Germline values: CDR1 SNHLY, CDR2 FYNNEI. V lost 6 bases to trimming and J lost 3 bases, with 15 bases between them. The CDR3 has 15 residues. DNA for the CDR3: TGTGCCAGCAGACCTACAGGGCTTCCCAATCAGCCCCAGCATTTT. Amino acid sequence: CASRPTGLPNQPQHF.

This clone has just a few counts. The chain employs TRBV10-2 and TRBJ1-3; 9 bases agree with TRBD1. The CDR3 is made up of 19 amino acids. Germline lookup yields CDR1 WSHSY and CDR2 SAAADI. The ends lost 5 bases at V and 1 base at J; junction bases unmatched: 15. The chain's CDR3 is CASSLSTGTGMMSGNTIYF. In DNA, the CDR3 is TGCGCCAGCAGTCTAAGTACCGGGACAGGGATGATGTCTGGAAACACCATATATTTT.

The gene calls are TRBV25-1 and TRBJ2-2; perhaps TRBD2 as D (7 bases). CDR3 size: 16 residues. The germline gives CDR1 MGHDK, CDR2 SYGVNS. Trimming took 4 bases from V and 5 from J, leaving 17 bases between them. CDR3 nucleotides: TGTGCCAGCAGTGGAACGGGGGGCCGATGGACCGGGGAGCTGTTTTTT. It yields the protein CASSGTGGRWTGELFF.

V and J are TRBV6-6 and TRBJ2-3; TRBD1 matches 12 bases. Trimming took 6 bases from V and 5 from J; bases not matched to a gene: 9. The germline V gene has CDR1 MNHNY and CDR2 SVGAGI (reference sequence). This CDR3 spans 16 amino acids. The CDR3, as DNA: TGTGCCAGCAGCCAGGGGACAGGGGGCTTTGGAGATACGCAGTATTTT. It translates to CASSQGTGGFGDTQYF.

This clone showed up just a few times. This chain connects TRBV11-2 to TRBJ2-7; D remains unclear. With 6 bases removed from V and 2 bases from J, the gap between germline ends came to 8 bases. The germline V gene has CDR1 SGHAT and CDR2 FQNNGV. This CDR3 spans 12 amino acids. For the CDR3, the DNA is TGTGCCAGCAGGGCCCATACCTACGAGCAGTACTTC. Residues: CASRAHTYEQYF. The full variable domain, in which reference TRBV11-2 and TRBJ2-7 provide the parts outside the CDR3, is EAGVAQSPRYKIIEKRQSVAFWCNPISGHATLYWYQQILGQGPKLLIQFQNNGVVDDSQLPKDRFSAERLKGVDSTLKIQPAKLEDSAVYLCASRAHTYEQYFGPGTRLTVT.

The chain carries TRBV10-2 and TRBJ1-5, with D unresolved. The CDR3 length is 14 residues. With 6 bases removed from V and 1 base from J, the gap between germline ends came to 10 bases. CDR1 is WSHSY, CDR2 SAAADI, per germline. DNA for the CDR3: TGCGCCAGCAGCCTCCCCGGGAGCAATCAGCCCCAGCATTTT. Its protein product is CASSLPGSNQPQHF.

This chain links TRBV5-4 with TRBJ1-2, with D perhaps TRBD1 (6 bases). Trimming took off 3 bases at V and 4 bases at J, with 13 bases between the two ends. The CDR3 has 14 amino acids. CDR1 SGHNT and CDR2 YYREEE come from the germline V gene (reference sequence). The CDR3 is CASSSGQPSYGYTF. In nucleotides, the CDR3 is TGTGCCAGCAGCTCCGGACAGCCTTCCTATGGCTACACCTTC.

This chain links TRBV19 with TRBJ1-5; 12 positions match TRBD1. The CDR3 sequence is 16 residues long. Losses at the gene ends were 6 bases for V and 1 base for J; bases not matched to a gene: 4. CDR1 is LNHDA and CDR2 is SQIVND in the germline V gene (reference sequence). The CDR3 DNA is TGTGCCAGTAGGGGACAGGGGGCTGCAAGCAATCAGCCCCAGCATTTT. As protein: CASRGQGAASNQPQHF.

This clone came up a few times. This chain connects TRBV4-2 to TRBJ2-7, with TRBD1 matching over 9 bases. The CDR3 runs to 14 residues. V was clipped by 2 bases and J by 3 bases; unmatched bases: 2. Germline V gene lookup returns CDR1 LGHNA and CDR2 YNFKEQ. CDR3 residues: CASSQRTGVYEQYF. CDR3 bases: TGTGCCAGCAGCCAACGGACAGGGGTCTACGAGCAGTACTTC.

The CDR3 reads CASSAKGAGGYNEQFF. Here the CDR3 DNA reads TGCGCCAGCAGCGCAAAGGGGGCGGGGGGCTACAATGAGCAGTTCTTC. The rearrangement joins TRBV5-1 to TRBJ2-1; D is perhaps TRBD2 (8 bases). Between the trimmed V and J ends, which lost 4 bases and 3 bases, there was a span of 17 bases. This CDR3 has 16 residues. Germline CDR1 SGHRS, CDR2 YFSETQ.

The V and J genes are TRBV9 and TRBJ2-3; D perhaps matches TRBD1 (6 bases). This CDR3 has 15 residues. The V end was cut by 3 bases, the J end by 2 bases, with 13 bases between. Germline CDR1 reads SGDLS; CDR2 reads YYNGEE. The CDR3 coding sequence is TGTGCCAGCAGCGACTCCGGGACACCCACAGATACGCAGTATTTT. Encoded protein: CASSDSGTPTDTQYF.

The rearrangement uses TRBV6-5 and TRBJ2-7, with TRBD2 matching 7 bases. The V gene's germline CDR1 is MNHEY and CDR2 SVGAGI. The CDR3 has 14 amino acids. The V gene end was trimmed by 2 bases and the J gene end by 4 bases; junction bases not matched to a gene: 5. CDR3 sequence reads: CASSYRAGVYEQYF. The CDR3 DNA follows: TGTGCCAGCAGTTACAGGGCGGGGGTATACGAGCAGTACTTC.

The genes are TRBV25-1 and TRBJ1-6, with D unresolved. V was pared by 2 bases and J by 5 bases, with 7 bases between. Germline lookup yields CDR1 MGHDK and CDR2 SYGVNS. This CDR3 is built from 14 residues. The DNA for the CDR3 is TGTGCCAGCAGTGAACAGGAAAATAATTCACCCCTCCACTTT. It is translated as CASSEQENNSPLHF.

V usage is TRBV10-2 and J usage is TRBJ2-3, with 8 bases identical to TRBD2. The germline gives CDR1 WSHSY, CDR2 SAAADI. The CDR3 sequence is 19 residues long. V gave up 6 bases and J gave up 1 base; unmatched junction bases: 18. The CDR3 region is CASSRSIAGGRLGTDTQYF. CDR3 sequence (DNA): TGCGCCAGCAGCCGTTCGATTGCGGGGGGCCGGTTGGGCACAGATACGCAGTATTTT.

The chain links TRBV5-8 to TRBJ1-5; perhaps TRBD1 as D (5 bases). The CDR3 sequence is 15 residues long. Germline CDR1 reads SGHTS; CDR2 reads YDEGEE. Between the trimmed V and J ends, which lost 2 bases and 6 bases, there was a span of 15 bases. The DNA for the CDR3 is TGTGCCAGCAGCTTCGGTGGGCAGGGTAGTCAGCCCCAGCATTTT. Translating gives CASSFGGQGSQPQHF.

The rearrangement uses TRBV5-4 and TRBJ2-5; 10 positions agree with TRBD2. The end of the DNA is better explained by TRBJ2-7, so the J call may be wrong. Germline V gene data show CDR1 as SGHNT and CDR2 as YYREEE (reference sequence). The CDR3 is 14 residues long. CDR3 region: CASNLAGVFHEQYF. The CDR3 DNA follows: TGTGCCAGCAACCTAGCGGGGGTCTTCCACGAGCAGTACTTC.

The V and J genes are TRBV5-5 and TRBJ2-3, with D hard to call. Germline assignment: CDR1 SGHKS and CDR2 YYEKEE (reference sequence). Trimming shortened V by 2 bases and J by 2 bases, and 12 bases separated the two germline ends. The CDR3 spans 15 residues. CDR3 nucleotides: TGTGCCAGCAGCTTCCGCCAAAGCCCCACAGATACGCAGTATTTT. It codes for CASSFRQSPTDTQYF.

The chain has TRBV9 and TRBJ2-2; the match to TRBD1 covers 7 bases. V shed 0 bases, J shed 7 bases, and the junction held 9 bases outside the gene matches. CDR3 length: 16 amino acids. CDR1 is SGDLS, CDR2 YYNGEE, per germline. Written as DNA, the CDR3 is TGTGCCAGCAGCGTAGAAGCACAGGGGTTGGGCGGGGAGCTGTTTTTT. It translates to CASSVEAQGLGGELFF. Complete variable domain (other parts from reference TRBV9 and TRBJ2-2): DSGVTQTPKHLITATGQRVTLRCSPRSGDLSVYWYQQSLDQGLQFLIQYYNGEERAKGNILERFSAQQFPDLHSELNLSSLELGDSALYFCASSVEAQGLGGELFFGEGSRLTVL.